This TCR beta chain stems from a study of CD8 T cells in Susac syndrome. The wider study: Sequenced Susac syndrome patients included over five with active disease and under 10 who were in remission.

TCR beta was sequenced from blood CD8+ and CD4+ T cells. General study findings and limits: Clonal expansion was absent from the CD4+ T cell repertoires in Susac syndrome.

CDR3 size: 13 residues. The germline gives CDR1 SQVTM, CDR2 ANQGSEA. V lost 2 bases and J lost 0, with 7 bases in between. When the RNA was reverse transcribed, random hexamers were used with an input of about 0.45 to 1 ug. Each CDR3 protein gets one entry after TCRdb re-called the immunoSEQ multiplex PCR reads with MiXCR. The sample lists 95,000 to 150,000 distinct CDR3 sequences; roughly 95% were seen once. In the case of this clonotype: Its antigen is not identified.

The chain links TRBV29-1 to TRBJ2-5; no clear D gene. The receptor comes from a human donor with Susac syndrome. The sequenced material came from CD4+ T cells from PBMCs. The CDR3 reads CSVERSYQETQYF. In DNA form, the CDR3 reads TGCAGCGTTGAACGGTCGTACCAAGAGACCCAGTACTTC. Using reference TRBV29-1 and TRBJ2-5 for the parts outside the CDR3, the full variable domain is SAVISQKPSRDICQRGTSLTIQCQVDSQVTMMFWYRQQPGQSLTLIATANQGSEATYESGFVIDKFPISRPNLTFSTLTVSNMSPEDSSIYLCSVERSYQETQYFGPGTRLLVL.